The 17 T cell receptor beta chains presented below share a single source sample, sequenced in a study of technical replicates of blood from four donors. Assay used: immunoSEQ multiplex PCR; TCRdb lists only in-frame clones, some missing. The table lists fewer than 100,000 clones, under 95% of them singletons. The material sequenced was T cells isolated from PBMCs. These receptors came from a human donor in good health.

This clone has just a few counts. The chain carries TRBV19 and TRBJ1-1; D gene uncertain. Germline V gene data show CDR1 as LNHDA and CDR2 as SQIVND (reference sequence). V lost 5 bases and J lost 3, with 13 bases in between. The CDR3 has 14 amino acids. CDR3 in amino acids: CASSAIAGHTEAFF. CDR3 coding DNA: TGTGCCAGTAGTGCGATCGCTGGGCACACTGAAGCTTTCTTT.

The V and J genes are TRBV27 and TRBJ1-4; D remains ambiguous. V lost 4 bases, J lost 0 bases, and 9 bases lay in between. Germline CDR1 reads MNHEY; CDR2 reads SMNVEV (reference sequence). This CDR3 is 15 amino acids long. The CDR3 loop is CASSSPGSTNEKLFF. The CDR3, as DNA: TGTGCCAGCAGTTCCCCCGGGTCAACTAATGAAAAACTGTTTTTT.

This chain's CDR3 is CASSAVTDTQYF. In nucleotides, the CDR3 is TGTGCCAGCAGCGCAGTCACAGATACGCAGTATTTT. This chain connects TRBV28 to TRBJ2-3; D gene uncertain. Trimming stripped 6 bases from V and 2 bases from J, with 6 bases between. CDR3 size: 12 residues. Germline values: CDR1 MDHEN, CDR2 SYDVKM.

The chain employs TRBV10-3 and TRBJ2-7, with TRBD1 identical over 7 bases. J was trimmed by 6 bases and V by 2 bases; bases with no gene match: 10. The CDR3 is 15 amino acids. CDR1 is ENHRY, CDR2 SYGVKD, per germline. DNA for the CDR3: TGTGCCATCAGTGAGATGCGACAGGGCGAGGGCGAGCAGTACTTC. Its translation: CAISEMRQGEGEQYF.

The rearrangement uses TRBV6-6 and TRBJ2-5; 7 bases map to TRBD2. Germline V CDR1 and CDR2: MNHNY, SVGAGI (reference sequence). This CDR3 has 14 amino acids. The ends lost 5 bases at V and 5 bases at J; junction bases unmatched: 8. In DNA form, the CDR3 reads TGTGCCAGCAGTCCGACAGTCGGGGGGGAGACCCAGTACTTC. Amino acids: CASSPTVGGETQYF.

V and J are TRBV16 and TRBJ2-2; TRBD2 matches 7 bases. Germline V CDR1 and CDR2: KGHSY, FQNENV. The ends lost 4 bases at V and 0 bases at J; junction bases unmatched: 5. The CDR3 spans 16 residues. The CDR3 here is CASSPPGTTNTGELFF. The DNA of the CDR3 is TGTGCCAGCAGCCCCCCCGGGACTACGAACACCGGGGAGCTGTTTTTT.

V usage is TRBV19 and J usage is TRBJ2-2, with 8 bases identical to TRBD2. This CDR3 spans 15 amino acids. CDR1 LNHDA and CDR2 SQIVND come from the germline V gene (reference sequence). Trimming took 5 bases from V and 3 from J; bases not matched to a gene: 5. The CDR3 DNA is TGTGCCAGTAGTTTATTAGCGGGGTACACCGGGGAGCTGTTTTTT. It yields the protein CASSLLAGYTGELFF.

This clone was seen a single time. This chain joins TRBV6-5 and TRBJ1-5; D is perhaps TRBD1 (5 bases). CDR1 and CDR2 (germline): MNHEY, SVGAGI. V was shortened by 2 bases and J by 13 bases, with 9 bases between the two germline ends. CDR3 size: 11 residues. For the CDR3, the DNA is TGTGCCAGCAGTTACCGGGCAGGGCAGCATTTT. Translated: CASSYRAGQHF.

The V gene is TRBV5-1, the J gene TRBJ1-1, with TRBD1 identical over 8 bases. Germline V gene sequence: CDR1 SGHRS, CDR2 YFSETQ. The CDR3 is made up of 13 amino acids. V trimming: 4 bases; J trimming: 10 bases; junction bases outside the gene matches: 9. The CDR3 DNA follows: TGCGCCAGCAGCCCCGGTGACAGGGGCGCAGCTTTCTTT. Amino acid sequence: CASSPGDRGAAFF.

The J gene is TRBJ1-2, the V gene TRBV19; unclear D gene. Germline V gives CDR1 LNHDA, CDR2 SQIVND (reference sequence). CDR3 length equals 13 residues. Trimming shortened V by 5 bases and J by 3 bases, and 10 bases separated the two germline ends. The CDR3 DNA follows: TGTGCCAGTAGTCCCAGTTTACACTATGGCTACACCTTC. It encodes CASSPSLHYGYTF.

CDR3 sequence reads: CASSLLAGGPEAFF. The CDR3 DNA reads TGCGCCAGCAGCTTGCTCGCAGGGGGCCCTGAAGCTTTCTTT. The chain recombines TRBV5-1 with TRBJ1-1, with TRBD1 matching over 8 bases. Per the germline V gene, CDR1 is SGHRS and CDR2 is YFSETQ. The V segment lost 1 base and the J segment 6 bases; nucleotides outside the gene matches: 5. The CDR3 is 14 amino acids.

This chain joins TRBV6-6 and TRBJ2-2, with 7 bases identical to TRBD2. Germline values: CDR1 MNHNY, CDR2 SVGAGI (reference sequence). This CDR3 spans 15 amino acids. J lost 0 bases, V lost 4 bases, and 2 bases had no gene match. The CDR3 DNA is TGTGCCAGCAGTTCACTAGCGCCGAACACCGGGGAGCTGTTTTTT. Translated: CASSSLAPNTGELFF.

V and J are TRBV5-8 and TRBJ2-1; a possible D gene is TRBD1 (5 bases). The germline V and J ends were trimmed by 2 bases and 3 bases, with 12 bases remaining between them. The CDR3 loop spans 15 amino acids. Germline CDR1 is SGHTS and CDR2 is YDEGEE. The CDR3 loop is CASSFLQGLYNEQFF. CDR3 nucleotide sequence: TGTGCCAGCAGCTTTCTTCAGGGTCTCTACAATGAGCAGTTCTTC.

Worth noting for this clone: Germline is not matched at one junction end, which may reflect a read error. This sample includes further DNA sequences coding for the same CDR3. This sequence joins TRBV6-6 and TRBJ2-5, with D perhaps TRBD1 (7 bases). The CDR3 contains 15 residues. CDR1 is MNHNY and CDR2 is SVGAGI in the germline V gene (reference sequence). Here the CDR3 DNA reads TGTGCCAGCAGTTACTCGCGGGACAGTAGGTCCCTTGGGAACTTC. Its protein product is CASSYSRDSRSLGNF.

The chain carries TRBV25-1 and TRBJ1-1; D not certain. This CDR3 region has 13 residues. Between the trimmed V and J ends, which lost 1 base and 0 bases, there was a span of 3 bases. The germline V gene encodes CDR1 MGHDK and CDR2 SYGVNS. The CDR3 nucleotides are TGTGCCAGCAGTGAATCGTTGAACACTGAAGCTTTCTTT. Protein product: CASSESLNTEAFF. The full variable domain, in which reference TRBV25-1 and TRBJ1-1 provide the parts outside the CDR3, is EADIYQTPRYLVIGTGKKITLECSQTMGHDKMYWYQQDPGMELHLIHYSYGVNSTEKGDLSSESTVSRIRTEHFPLTLESARPSHTSQYLCASSESLNTEAFFGQGTRLTVV.

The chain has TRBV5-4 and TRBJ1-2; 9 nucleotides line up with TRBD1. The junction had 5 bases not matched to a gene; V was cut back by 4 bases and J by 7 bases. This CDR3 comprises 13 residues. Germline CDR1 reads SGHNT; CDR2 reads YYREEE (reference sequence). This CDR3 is CASSRDREFGYTF. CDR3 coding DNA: TGTGCCAGCAGCCGGGACAGGGAGTTTGGCTACACCTTC.

CDR3 residues: CASSLEATAGANYGYTF. The DNA of the CDR3 is TGTGCCAGCAGCTTAGAAGCTACGGCAGGGGCCAACTATGGCTACACCTTC. The rearrangement uses TRBV7-9 and TRBJ1-2; tentatively, D is TRBD1 (6 bases). Germline V gene sequence: CDR1 SEHNR, CDR2 FQNEAQ (reference sequence). The CDR3 sequence is 17 residues long. Trimming pared 1 base from V and 2 bases from J, leaving 17 bases between.